The 8 T cell receptor beta chains given below trace back to one sample, sequenced in a study of cytomegalovirus exposure and HLA in healthy donors. Researchers ran the PCR with 60 Vbeta and 13 Jbeta primers. The assay was immunoSEQ multiplex PCR, and TCRdb's table has in-frame clones only and misses some. The data contain 100,000 to 150,000 clones, around 73% of them singletons. The sequenced sample was PBMCs. Receptor source: a female donor in good health and CMV-seronegative.

V usage is TRBV29-1 and J usage is TRBJ1-2; tentative D call: TRBD1 (6 bases). Germline-derived CDR1 and CDR2 are SQVTM and ANQGSEA. The V and J ends lost 5 bases and 8 bases respectively, with 12 bases between them. The CDR3 is 11 amino acids. CDR3 bases: TGCAGCGTTTACAGGGTAGGCGGCTACACCTTC. Residues: CSVYRVGGYTF.

The rearrangement joins TRBV19 to TRBJ2-1; D not certain. The CDR3 length is 13 residues. Germline V lookup: CDR1 LNHDA, CDR2 SQIVND (reference sequence). Trimming cost V 5 bases and J 4 bases, with 9 bases left between them. DNA for the CDR3: TGTGCCAGTAGTCAGGCACGTTACAATGAGCAGTTCTTC. This translates into CASSQARYNEQFF.

The rearrangement links TRBV21-1 to TRBJ2-1; the D call of TRBD2 is as the table states it, not checked on the DNA. TRBV21-1 is a pseudogene. This CDR3 comprises 14 residues. The DNA for the CDR3 is TGTGCCAGCAGCAAAGAATCAGCGAGGGCTGAGCAGTTCTTC. This sequence encodes CASSKESARAEQFF.

The genes are TRBV29-1 and TRBJ2-1; 11 bases map to TRBD1. CDR3 length equals 13 residues. Germline V CDR1 and CDR2: SQVTM, ANQGSEA. With 7 bases clipped from V and 5 bases from J, the junction kept 4 bases outside the gene matches. The DNA for the CDR3 is TGCAGCGGGGGACAGGGGGTGGACAATGAGCAGTTCTTC. It codes for CSGGQGVDNEQFF.

This chain connects TRBV30 to TRBJ2-7; D might be TRBD1 (5 bases). Deletions cut 3 bases from V and 0 bases from J, with 6 bases between. CDR3 size: 12 residues. Germline V gene data show CDR1 as GTSNPN and CDR2 as SVGIG (reference sequence). The CDR3 region has the DNA TGTGCCTGGAGGGGGCCCTCCTACGAGCAGTACTTC. It specifies CAWRGPSYEQYF.

This clone has a single count. The rearrangement joins TRBV6-5 to TRBJ2-5; the D is unclear. V was clipped by 7 bases and J by 1 base, with 16 bases between them. Germline V gene data show CDR1 as MNHEY and CDR2 as SVGAGI. CDR3 length equals 15 residues. Written as DNA, the CDR3 is TGTGCCAGCACTCCCTTTGGCGGCATCCAAGAGACCCAGTACTTC. This sequence encodes CASTPFGGIQETQYF.

This clone was found once. This chain links TRBV28 with TRBJ1-2; D unresolved. CDR1 is MDHEN and CDR2 is SYDVKM in the germline V gene. Trimming took 10 bases from V and 4 from J, leaving 19 bases between them. This CDR3 has 14 residues. CDR3 in amino acids: CANAARDSRYGYTF. In DNA form, the CDR3 reads TGTGCCAACGCGGCTCGGGATTCGCGCTATGGCTACACCTTC.

V gene TRBV9 combines with J gene TRBJ1-3; D gene unclear. This CDR3 spans 15 amino acids. Trimming pared 0 bases from V and 0 bases from J, leaving 7 bases between. The germline V gene encodes CDR1 SGDLS and CDR2 YYNGEE. The CDR3, as DNA: TGTGCCAGCAGCGTAGCGCCTACCTCTGGAAACACCATATATTTT. It specifies CASSVAPTSGNTIYF.